This TCR beta chain emerged from a study of CD8 T cells in ankylosing spondylitis. Findings and limits, study-wide: The study looked at matched synovial fluid samples from ankylosing spondylitis patients. Disease-linked clones were reported to be significantly enriched there. The study identified a TCR beta motif of under ten highly homologous variants that appeared characteristic of ankylosing spondylitis blood.

CDR1 ENHRY and CDR2 SYGVKD come from the germline V gene. V lost 0 bases and J lost 5; bases outside the gene matches: 11. CDR3 length: 18 amino acids. Note on this clonotype: The antigen remains unidentified.

The authors made TCR beta libraries by quantitative 5'-RACE with molecular barcodes. In TCRdb, the 5' RACE reads were re-called with MiXCR into one record per CDR3 protein. The sample records 200,000 to 250,000 distinct CDR3 sequences, roughly 10% being singletons. The sequence was obtained from a male donor with ankylosing spondylitis or in good health (not recorded which). The sequencing sample was made of blood, either unsorted or a sorted T cell fraction (not recorded which). The V call is TRBV10-3, the J call TRBJ2-2, with 8 bases identical to TRBD2. CDR3 DNA sequence: TGTGCCATCAGTGAGTCGAACAGCAGGACTAGCACGACCGGGGAGCTGTTTTTT. This translates into CAISESNSRTSTTGELFF.